These 4 T cell receptor beta chains were sequenced from one sample in a study of metastatic and nonmetastatic thyroid tumors. All patients were untreated before thyroid surgery. TCRdb reprocessed the PCR reads via MiXCR. Altogether roughly 25,000 clones are present, about 20% being singletons, with the ten largest covering about 25%. The source material was blood. All receptors derive from a male donor with papillary thyroid cancer or a benign thyroid nodule (not recorded which). Some clones in this sample may be carry-over from other donors' samples.

V is TRBV5-1 and J is TRBJ2-2; tentatively, D is TRBD1 (6 bases). Trimming stripped 0 bases from V and 5 bases from J, with 11 bases between. CDR3 length equals 15 residues. CDR1 and CDR2 from the germline V gene are SGHRS and YFSETQ. Here the CDR3 DNA reads TGCGCCAGCAGCTTGGCGCCAGGGGCGACCGGGGAGCTGTTTTTT. As protein: CASSLAPGATGELFF.

This clone was counted many times. The chain joins TRBV29-1 to TRBJ2-3; no reliable D call. Germline V gene sequence: CDR1 SQVTM, CDR2 ANQGSEA. CDR3 length: 12 residues. Trimming took 0 bases from V and 5 from J, leaving 6 bases between them. The CDR3 coding sequence is TGCAGCGTTGAAGAAGGCCTAGATACGCAGTATTTT. This sequence encodes CSVEEGLDTQYF.

This clone was detected many times. This rearrangement joins TRBV28 to TRBJ2-4; no reliable D call. The V gene's germline CDR1 is MDHEN and CDR2 SYDVKM. CDR3 size: 15 residues. The ends were cut back, 5 bases at V and 8 bases at J, with 19 bases in the middle. CDR3 region: CASSPRGRSLDIQYF. CDR3 in DNA: TGTGCCAGCAGTCCTCGTGGGCGGTCCCTAGACATTCAGTACTTC.

This clone was seen ten or more times. An end of the junction does not agree with germline; a read error may underlie this. The chain has TRBV15 and TRBJ1-6, with D tentatively TRBD1 (6 bases). In germline, CDR1 is LNHNV, CDR2 YYDKDF (reference sequence). There are 18 residues in the CDR3. The CDR3 DNA follows: TGTGCCACCAGCAGAGAGAGGTTCGGGGGGCGCTATAATTCACCCCCCCACTTT. Its protein product is CATSRERFGGRYNSPPHF.